The present entry profiles one T cell receptor beta chain with its context. Its antigen remains unidentified. One base away there is no much larger clone; base qualities are not given. This sample is drawn from a study of quantifying T cell responses using KT2 cells (dated by TCRdb to 2016 to 2017). Background for the entire study: RNA was DNase-treated and reverse transcribed with TCR alpha and beta constant-region primers, mostly using SuperScript III. Under optimum conditions, the T4 ligation step was estimated to exceed 9% efficiency. PCR2 was run as a SYBR Green qPCR and stopped at a predetermined fluorescence threshold to avoid over-amplification.

Broad study findings and their caveats: Saturation was seen in the detection of KT2 sequences when very high numbers of KT2 cells were spiked in. KT2 sequences were detected down to the lowest spike-in tested, about one KT2 cell per 100,000 PBMC. No side-by-side comparison between this pipeline and other TCR sequencing techniques was included in the study. A linear scaling of KT2 alpha and beta sequence counts with input KT2 cell number was observed over several orders of magnitude.

Known numbers of KT2, a T cell clone whose TCR had been sequenced previously, were spiked into unfractionated PBMC to test the sensitivity and accuracy of the pipeline. A range of KT2-to-PBMC ratios was produced by mixing KT2 cells with a fixed number of PBMC. V loses 5 bases, J loses 0 bases, and the germline ends lie 10 bases apart. From cysteine to phenylalanine, the CDR3 is 14 amino acids long. CDR3 DNA only is kept here, 42 bases in frame from base 1. Taken from the germline V gene (reference sequence), the CDR1 and CDR2 loops are LNHNV and YYDKDF. Library preparation used UMI-ligation and nested PCR. A single-stranded oligonucleotide carrying the Illumina SP2 sequence and a UMI was ligated to the cDNA 3' end using T4 RNA ligase 1. PCR1 used around 4 cycles (98 degrees C 15 s, 69 degrees C 30 s, 72 degrees C 40 s), and the beta primer was an equimolar mix of RC1.1 and RC1.2 that covered TRBC1 and TRBC2. Starting at PCR2, TCR alpha and beta chains were handled separately, and sample indices and Illumina adaptors were added. The UMI was composed of 12 random nucleotides, arranged as two hexamers separated by a spacer, and was positioned after an 8-base spacer. Libraries were sequenced on an Illumina MiSeq using v2 2x251 paired-end chemistry, with about a dozen samples typically included per run. PhiX DNA was added at 5-7% to each sequencing library so that diversity was increased. As for the original processing: The raw reads were converted into FASTQ with bcl2fastq and then demultiplexed by dual indices with Demultiplexor. V and J genes were assigned by Decombinator through tag matching that permitted a single base-pair mismatch. UMIs were used by Collapsinator to correct both sequencing errors and frequency errors caused by PCR heterogeneity. CDR3Translator converted Decombinator identifiers into nucleotide sequence, translated that sequence into amino acids, and extracted CDR3 based on C- and N-terminal motifs. A cluster of KT2 sequences sharing one unique molecular identifier was counted as one distinct KT2 TCR. TCRdb cleaned the public reads at Q25 with fastp, built clones with MiXCR and kept in-frame beta chains. Entries are consolidated by CDR3 protein sequence, retaining the most common genes and DNA. These V and J calls derive from TCRdb rather than the authors' analysis. The sample has 39,000 or so distinct CDR3 sequences on record, about a sixth of them singletons. Roughly 44% of the sample rests with the top ten.

The TCR comes from a human donor. The sequence is built from TRBV15 and TRBJ1-2; TRBD1 is a weak D gene call, 6 bases matching. The sequencing sample was made of PBMCs spiked with cells of the T cell clone KT2. For the CDR3, the sequence is CATSADSTNYGYTF. The sequenced DNA: TGTGCCACCAGCGCGGACAGCACTAACTATGGCTACACCTTC. The full variable domain, completed from the reference TRBV15 and TRBJ1-2 proteins outside the CDR3, reads DAMVIQNPRYQVTQFGKPVTLSCSQTLNHNVMYWYQQKSSQAPKLLFHYYDKDFNNEADTPDNFQSRRPNTSFCFLDIRSPGLGDTAMYLCATSADSTNYGYTFGSGTRLTVV.